The rows below give T cell receptor beta chains drawn from one sample of a study of T cells in Graves' hyperthyroidism and ophthalmopathy. TCRdb called the multiplex PCR reads again in MiXCR, with one record for every CDR3 protein. The sample yields around 300,000 distinct CDR3 sequences, approximately 23% seen once. Material: blood. The receptors here all came from a man in his thirties or forties with Graves' ophthalmopathy. CDR3s include the opening cysteine and the closing phenylalanine or tryptophan. Fields, in order: V gene, clone size, J gene, D gene, CDR3 protein, CDR3 DNA. D genes are given only for firm matches. Size tells how often a clone was seen (once, few, many) or the class of an expanded clone, and some rows leave it out.

>TRBV19|NA|TRBJ2-7|TRBD2
CASSRQAGGYEQYF
TGTGCCAGTTCCCGGCAAGCGGGGGGCTACGAGCAGTACTTC
>TRBV28|many|TRBJ2-7|NA
CASRGGTSSLEQYF
TGTGCCAGCAGGGGCGGGACCAGCTCGCTCGAGCAGTACTTC
>TRBV18|NA|TRBJ2-7|NA
CASSPGQGRGEQYF
TGTGCCAGCTCACCGGGGCAGGGGAGAGGGGAGCAGTACTTC
>TRBV10-3|few|TRBJ2-3|NA
CAIREGTDTQYF
TGTGCCATCAGGGAGGGCACAGACACGCAGTATTTT
>TRBV20-1|once|TRBJ2-7|TRBD1
CNAREGTGKYEQYF
TGCAATGCTAGAGAAGGGACAGGGAAGTACGAGCAGTACTTC
>TRBV20-1|few|TRBJ2-1|TRBD2
CSAVEAGGINEQFF
TGCAGTGCCGTGGAAGCGGGAGGGATCAATGAGCAGTTCTTC
>TRBV27|many|TRBJ1-1|NA
CASSLSPRLRGEAFF
TGTGCCAGCAGTTTATCCCCCCGACTGAGGGGTGAAGCTTTCTTT
>TRBV9|few|TRBJ1-3|TRBD1
CASTETGAGNTIYF
TGTGCCAGCACAGAGACAGGGGCGGGAAACACCATATATTTT
>TRBV6-1|NA|TRBJ2-2|TRBD1
CASSPSDRGRYTGELFF
TGTGCCAGCAGTCCCTCCGACAGGGGGCGATACACCGGGGAGCTGTTTTTT
>TRBV24-1|few|TRBJ1-2|TRBD1
CATSDGLTGSNYGYTF
TGTGCCACCAGTGATGGGTTGACAGGGTCTAACTATGGCTACACCTTC
>TRBV24-1|NA|TRBJ2-7|NA
CATSAQGIREQYF
TGTGCCACCAGTGCCCAGGGGATCCGCGAGCAGTACTTC
>TRBV7-8|few|TRBJ2-1|TRBD2
CASSLHGLAGAPMKSNEQFF
TGTGCCAGCAGCTTACACGGACTAGCGGGAGCGCCCATGAAATCCAATGAGCAGTTCTTC
>TRBV30|NA|TRBJ2-7|TRBD1
CAWTTARGTATYEQYF
TGTGCCTGGACGACCGCCAGGGGGACGGCAACCTACGAGCAGTACTTC
>TRBV6-1|few|TRBJ2-1|TRBD2
CASSGLAGGLNEQFF
TGTGCCAGCAGTGGACTAGCGGGAGGGCTCAATGAGCAGTTCTTC
>TRBV3-1|NA|TRBJ2-2|NA
CASSQRLGSDNTGELFF
TGTGCCAGCAGCCAACGACTAGGTTCAGATAACACCGGGGAGCTGTTTTTT
>TRBV7-9|NA|TRBJ2-6|NA
CASSVARSGANVLTF
TGTGCCAGCAGCGTTGCGCGCTCTGGGGCCAACGTCCTGACTTTC
>TRBV27|NA|TRBJ2-2|TRBD1
CASSSGQGPSGELFF
TGTGCCAGCAGTTCCGGACAGGGGCCCTCCGGGGAGCTGTTTTTT
>TRBV10-3|NA|TRBJ1-3|TRBD1
CAISEQQGTGGGLVGNTIYF
TGTGCCATCAGTGAGCAACAGGGGACAGGGGGTGGCCTTGTCGGAAACACCATATATTTT
>TRBV12-3/TRBV12-4|NA|TRBJ1-4|NA
CASSLVAGRTNEKLFF
TGTGCCAGCAGTTTAGTTGCGGGTCGGACTAATGAAAAACTGTTTTTT
>TRBV11-2|many|TRBJ1-1|NA
CASSYDAEAFF
TGTGCCAGCAGCTACGATGCTGAAGCTTTCTTT
>TRBV5-4|NA|TRBJ2-5|NA
CASSLDGRQETQYF
TGCGCCAGCAGCCTGGACGGAAGGCAAGAGACCCAGTACTTC
>TRBV3-1|many|TRBJ2-7|NA
CASSSLKGEQYF
TGTGCCAGCAGCTCTCTCAAGGGGGAGCAGTACTTC
>TRBV5-6|NA|TRBJ2-5|NA
CASSPRGTPDQETQYF
TGTGCCAGCAGCCCCCGGGGGACACCAGATCAAGAGACCCAGTACTTC
>TRBV5-1|many|TRBJ2-3|TRBD2
CASSYREGGDTQYF
TGCGCCAGCAGCTACCGGGAGGGCGGAGATACGCAGTATTTT
>TRBV20-1|NA|TRBJ2-4|TRBD2
CSARVGLAGAKNIQYF
TGCAGTGCTAGGGTGGGACTAGCGGGGGCCAAAAACATTCAGTACTTC
>TRBV20-1|NA|TRBJ1-2|NA
CSAETGGNYGYTF
TGCAGTGCTGAAACCGGGGGTAACTATGGCTACACCTTC
>TRBV20-1|few|TRBJ1-3|TRBD1
CSASPQGAAGNTIYF
TGCAGTGCTAGCCCCCAGGGGGCGGCTGGAAACACCATATATTTT
>TRBV29-1|NA|TRBJ2-1|TRBD1
CSVCDRGIHEQFF
TGCAGCGTTTGCGACAGGGGGATTCATGAGCAGTTCTTC
>TRBV27|few|TRBJ2-7|TRBD1
CASSFQQGADEQYF
TGTGCCAGCAGTTTCCAACAGGGGGCCGACGAGCAGTACTTC
>TRBV11-1|few|TRBJ2-1|TRBD2
CASSLAWLLAGHNEQFF
TGTGCCAGCAGCTTAGCGTGGTTACTAGCGGGACACAATGAGCAGTTCTTC
>TRBV19|few|TRBJ1-1|TRBD1
CASSPQGVVDTEAFF
TGTGCCAGTAGTCCTCAGGGGGTTGTGGACACTGAAGCTTTCTTT
>TRBV27|NA|TRBJ1-5|NA
CASSLQWNQPQHF
TGTGCCAGCAGCCTACAGTGGAATCAGCCCCAGCATTTT
>TRBV4-2|NA|TRBJ2-1|NA
CASSQVTPSGGYNEQFF
TGTGCCAGCAGCCAAGTGACTCCCAGCGGTGGTTACAATGAGCAGTTCTTC
>TRBV6-1|few|TRBJ2-1|TRBD2
CASSFSGSWYNEQFF
TGTGCCAGCAGTTTTAGCGGGAGTTGGTACAATGAGCAGTTCTTC
>TRBV20-1|many|TRBJ2-7|TRBD2
CSARLAGLSEQYF
TGCAGTGCTAGACTAGCGGGATTGTCCGAGCAGTACTTC
>TRBV5-1|few|TRBJ1-1|NA
CASSLDGLNTEAFF
TGCGCCAGCAGCTTAGACGGATTGAACACTGAAGCTTTCTTT
>TRBV7-8|many|TRBJ2-3|NA
CASSLDPDSPTQYF
TGTGCCAGCAGCTTAGATCCGGACAGTCCCACGCAGTATTTT
>TRBV7-2|NA|TRBJ2-5|NA
CASSPAGEGNKETQYF
TGTGCCAGCAGCCCCGCGGGTGAGGGGAACAAAGAGACCCAGTACTTC
>TRBV6-6|NA|TRBJ1-2|NA
CASSYIEPGLGKGYTF
TGTGCCAGCAGTTACATCGAGCCCGGGCTCGGTAAGGGCTACACCTTC
>TRBV7-8|many|TRBJ2-3|NA
CASSLVPLAPVTDTQYF
TGTGCCAGCAGCTTAGTGCCGCTAGCCCCTGTCACAGATACGCAGTATTTT
>TRBV11-2|many|TRBJ2-1|NA
CASSLGEGGGNEQFF
TGTGCCAGCAGCTTAGGGGAGGGAGGGGGCAATGAGCAGTTCTTC
>TRBV7-6|NA|TRBJ1-5|TRBD1
CASSLGGQDNQPQHF
TGTGCCAGCAGCTTAGGGGGACAGGACAATCAGCCCCAGCATTTT
>TRBV28|NA|TRBJ2-7|NA
CASSRIRYEQYF
TGTGCCAGCAGCCGGATCCGCTACGAGCAGTACTTC
>TRBV20-1|NA|TRBJ2-7|TRBD2
CSARPGLAGGRSYEQYF
TGCAGTGCTAGACCAGGACTAGCGGGAGGCCGATCCTACGAGCAGTACTTC
>TRBV6-1|NA|TRBJ2-5|TRBD2
CASSEPGLAGAQETQYF
TGTGCCAGCAGTGAACCAGGACTAGCGGGAGCGCAAGAGACCCAGTACTTC
>TRBV3-1|many|TRBJ2-7|TRBD2
CASSQAGGVNEQYF
TGTGCCAGCAGCCAAGCGGGAGGGGTTAACGAGCAGTACTTC
>TRBV18|many|TRBJ2-1|NA
CASAEGGYNEQFF
TGTGCCAGCGCAGAAGGGGGCTACAATGAGCAGTTCTTC
>TRBV28|many|TRBJ2-2|TRBD1
CASSATGDTGELFF
TGTGCCAGCAGCGCTACAGGGGACACCGGGGAGCTGTTTTTT
>TRBV9|many|TRBJ2-2|TRBD1
CASSPPDRANTGELFF
TGTGCCAGCAGCCCACCGGACAGGGCGAACACCGGGGAGCTGTTTTTT
>TRBV2|NA|TRBJ2-1|TRBD2
CASMGSGSLYNEQFF
TGTGCCAGCATGGGTAGCGGGAGTCTCTACAATGAGCAGTTCTTC
>TRBV5-6|NA|TRBJ1-1|NA
CANSRGLGGEAFF
TGTGCCAACAGCCGTGGATTGGGCGGTGAAGCTTTCTTT
>TRBV27|NA|TRBJ1-4|TRBD1
CASSPGPRTGRNEKLFF
TGTGCCAGCAGTCCCGGTCCCCGGACAGGCCGTAATGAAAAACTGTTTTTT
>TRBV2|few|TRBJ2-1|TRBD1
CASTIQGPSYNERFF
TGTGCCAGCACCATACAGGGGCCCTCCTACAATGAGCGGTTCTTC
>TRBV2|few|TRBJ2-1|NA
CASSRDPLLDEQFF
TGTGCCAGCAGCCGGGACCCGCTATTGGATGAGCAGTTCTTC
>TRBV9|NA|TRBJ2-3|TRBD2
CASSVVGLAGGSDTQYF
TGTGCCAGCAGCGTAGTAGGTCTAGCGGGAGGTTCAGATACGCAGTATTTT
>TRBV12-5|NA|TRBJ2-7|TRBD2
CASGLATGTRSYEQYF
TGTGCTAGTGGTTTGGCGACCGGGACTAGATCCTACGAGCAGTACTTC
>TRBV11-2|NA|TRBJ2-3|TRBD2
CASSLDPSGSPRTQYF
TGTGCCAGCAGCTTAGACCCTAGCGGTAGCCCCCGAACGCAGTATTTT
>TRBV20-1|NA|TRBJ2-7|TRBD2
CSARGLSGVSSYEQYF
TGCAGTGCTAGAGGGCTTAGCGGGGTGAGCTCCTACGAGCAGTACTTC
>TRBV5-1|many|TRBJ2-7|TRBD2
CASSQGLAGVYEQYF
TGCGCCAGCAGCCAGGGACTAGCGGGAGTTTACGAGCAGTACTTC
>TRBV20-1|NA|TRBJ2-7|NA
CSARDRSPHGEQYF
TGCAGTGCTAGAGATCGAAGTCCCCATGGCGAGCAGTACTTC